A single sample is the source of the 12 T cell receptor beta chains below, sequenced in a study of CD8+ T cells in alopecia areata. The sequencing template was cDNA reverse transcribed from extracted RNA. The repertoire was sequenced with immunoSEQ multiplex PCR; TCRdb's copy has only in-frame clones and lacks some. The sample lists over 150,000 clones, roughly 50% seen once, with under 14% in the top ten. Treatment defined: oral pan-JAK inhibitor, 5-10 mg twice daily. The source was CD8+ T cells sorted from blood, collected at week 24, from a patient treated with tofacitinib. The receptors stem from a human donor with alopecia areata.

This clone has a handful of counts. V is TRBV5-1 and J is TRBJ2-3, with TRBD2 identical over 8 bases. J was trimmed by 2 bases and V by 5 bases; bases with no gene match: 10. CDR3 length: 16 residues. Germline CDR1 SGHRS, CDR2 YFSETQ. CDR3 DNA sequence: TGCGCCAGCAGTTCTCCCGCGGGGGGACACACAGATACGCAGTATTTT. Translation: CASSSPAGGHTDTQYF.

The CDR3 is CASRVAAGELFF. The DNA of the CDR3 is TGTGCCAGCAGAGTAGCCGCCGGGGAGCTGTTTTTT. This sequence joins TRBV13 and TRBJ2-2, with no clear D. This CDR3 is 12 amino acids long. Trimming pared 6 bases from V and 6 bases from J, leaving 8 bases between. Germline V gene sequence: CDR1 PRHDT, CDR2 FYEKMQ (reference sequence). Using reference TRBV13 and TRBJ2-2 for the parts outside the CDR3, the full variable domain is AAGVIQSPRHLIKEKRETATLKCYPIPRHDTVYWYQQGPGQDPQFLISFYEKMQSDKGSIPDRFSAQQFSDYHSELNMSSLELGDSALYFCASRVAAGELFFGEGSRLTVL.

V usage is TRBV4-1 and J usage is TRBJ2-7; 7 nucleotides match TRBD1. The CDR3 is 12 residues long. V lost 2 bases to trimming and J lost 7 bases; unmatched junction nucleotides: 2. Germline CDR1 reads MGHRA; CDR2 reads YSYEKL. DNA for the CDR3: TGCGCCAGCAGCCAAAACAGGGGTGAGCAGTACTTC. Protein product: CASSQNRGEQYF.

This clone was detected a few times. This chain connects TRBV2 to TRBJ1-2; 10 bases line up with TRBD1. The CDR3 length is 13 residues. Trimming removed 4 bases from V and 6 bases from J; junction bases left unmatched: 2. Germline CDR1 reads SNHLY; CDR2 reads FYNNEI. The CDR3 loop is CASSVGTGDGYTF. The CDR3 DNA sequence: TGTGCCAGCAGTGTGGGGACAGGGGATGGCTACACCTTC. Using reference TRBV2 and TRBJ1-2 for the parts outside the CDR3, the full variable domain is EPEVTQTPSHQVTQMGQEVILRCVPISNHLYFYWYRQILGQKVEFLVSFYNNEISEKSEIFDDQFSVERPDGSNFTLKIRSTKLEDSAMYFCASSVGTGDGYTFGSGTRLTVV.

This clone was detected only once. V gene TRBV5-5 combines with J gene TRBJ2-7; 7 bases fit TRBD1. CDR3 length equals 13 residues. In germline, CDR1 is SGHKS, CDR2 YYEKEE (reference sequence). The V segment lost 0 bases and the J segment 5 bases; nucleotides outside the gene matches: 2. CDR3 coding DNA: TGTGCCAGCAGCTTGGGACAGGGCCACGAGCAGTACTTC. Protein: CASSLGQGHEQYF.

This clone was seen only a few times. The gene calls are TRBV30 and TRBJ2-7, with 10 bases lining up with TRBD1. The CDR3 covers 17 residues. V lost 0 bases, J lost 5 bases, and 13 bases stayed unmatched. Per germline, CDR1 GTSNPN and CDR2 SVGIG (reference sequence). The CDR3 region is CAWSVPLSGQGNHEQYF. CDR3 nucleotide sequence: TGTGCCTGGAGTGTCCCCCTTTCGGGACAGGGGAATCACGAGCAGTACTTC. The entire variable domain, with the rest obtained from reference TRBV30 and TRBJ2-7, is as follows: SQTIHQWPATLVQPVGSPLSLECTVEGTSNPNLYWYRQAAGRGLQLLFYSVGIGQISSEVPQNLSASRPQDRQFILSSKKLLLSDSGFYLCAWSVPLSGQGNHEQYFGPGTRLTVT.

This clone showed up just a few times. The chain couples TRBV28 to TRBJ2-1; possibly TRBD2 for D (6 bases). Germline CDR1 is MDHEN and CDR2 is SYDVKM. V was cut by 4 bases and J by 9 bases, with 16 bases left in between. The CDR3 consists of 14 residues. CDR3 loop: CASSSLAGLSEQFF. As DNA, the CDR3 is TGTGCCAGCAGTTCCTTGGCGGGGTTATCTGAGCAGTTCTTC.

This rearrangement joins TRBV30 to TRBJ2-7, with D maybe TRBD2 (6 bases). The CDR3 is 16 amino acids. CDR1 GTSNPN and CDR2 SVGIG come from the germline V gene (reference sequence). With 3 bases removed from V and 7 bases from J, the gap between germline ends came to 25 bases. Here the CDR3 DNA reads TGTGCCTGGAGCGGAACCGGGAGAGGGGATCTACGGGAGCAGTACTTC. This translates into CAWSGTGRGDLREQYF.

The rearrangement joins TRBV29-1 to TRBJ2-7; TRBD1 agrees at 8 bases. CDR1 and CDR2 from the germline V gene are SQVTM and ANQGSEA. This CDR3 comprises 13 residues. The junction had 9 bases not matched to a gene; V was cut back by 5 bases and J by 6 bases. CDR3 DNA: TGCAGCGTTATCGAGGACAGGGAAGGCGAGCAGTACTTC. It specifies CSVIEDREGEQYF.

The chain joins TRBV30 to TRBJ1-1; D uncertain. Trimming took 7 bases from V and 4 from J, leaving 13 bases between them. CDR1 is GTSNPN, CDR2 SVGIG, per germline (reference sequence). The CDR3 is 12 amino acids. Here the CDR3 reads CASSVRSTEAFF. CDR3 nucleotides: TGTGCCTCCTCGGTGAGGAGCACTGAAGCTTTCTTT.

The table lists this clone with a few counts. The V call is TRBV25-1, the J call TRBJ2-7; perhaps TRBD2 as D (6 bases). The CDR3 consists of 15 residues. Looked up from germline, CDR1 is MGHDK and CDR2 is SYGVNS. V was pared by 2 bases and J by 5 bases, with 16 bases between. In nucleotides, the CDR3 is TGTGCCAGCAGTGAAGTCATGCGGGGAAATAACGAGCAGTACTTC. The encoded protein is CASSEVMRGNNEQYF.

This chain uses TRBV25-1 with TRBJ2-2; D remains ambiguous. The CDR3 has 13 residues. V lost 7 bases and J lost 4, with 10 bases in between. Germline lookup yields CDR1 MGHDK and CDR2 SYGVNS. CDR3 in DNA: TGTGCCAGCAATTCACCAGGCACCGGGGAGCTGTTTTTT. Its translation: CASNSPGTGELFF.